One sample yielded the 14 T cell receptor beta chains listed below, sequenced in a study of CD4 T cells in relation to SARS-CoV-2 and coronaviruses. Before the COVID-19 pandemic, during about 2010-2018, CD4+ T cells were taken from unexposed donors. Clones were read by immunoSEQ multiplex PCR, and TCRdb kept only the in-frame ones, dropping some. The table includes about 59,000 clones, approximately 90% detected once. The material sequenced was memory CD4+ T cells from PBMCs. The receptor set was obtained from a human donor in good health.

The chain combines TRBV28 with TRBJ2-7; D tentatively reads TRBD1 or TRBD2 (5 bases each). CDR1 and CDR2 from the germline V gene are MDHEN and SYDVKM. This CDR3 is 13 amino acids long. V gave up 7 bases and J gave up 0 bases, with 10 bases separating them. The CDR3 coding sequence is TGTGCCAGCATGGGACGGATCTCCTACGAGCAGTACTTC. This gives the protein CASMGRISYEQYF.

The chain has TRBV30 and TRBJ1-2, with no clear D. CDR3 length: 13 amino acids. CDR1 is GTSNPN, CDR2 SVGIG, per germline (reference sequence). Trimming took off 1 base at V and 5 bases at J, with 11 bases between the two ends. DNA of the CDR3: TGTGCCTGGAGTGAAACGGACCGTTATGGCTACACCTTC. As protein: CAWSETDRYGYTF.

The chain uses TRBV10-1 and TRBJ2-7; D not certain. V gave up 7 bases and J gave up 3 bases, with 7 bases separating them. The germline gives CDR1 WNHNN, CDR2 SYGVQD (reference sequence). The CDR3 consists of 11 residues. DNA for the CDR3: TGCGCCAGCATTACTCGCTACGAGCAGTACTTC. The encoded protein is CASITRYEQYF.

The genes are TRBV7-9 and TRBJ2-7, with TRBD1 identical over 9 bases. Germline V lookup: CDR1 SEHNR, CDR2 FQNEAQ (reference sequence). V was clipped by 6 bases and J by 2 bases; unmatched bases: 11. The CDR3 totals 16 residues. Here the CDR3 DNA reads TGTGCCAGCAGTGCGACGGGACAGGGTGGGACCTACGAGCAGTACTTC. Translated: CASSATGQGGTYEQYF.

This chain joins TRBV11-3 and TRBJ2-1; 14 positions agree with TRBD2. This CDR3 is 16 amino acids long. The germline V gene has CDR1 SGHNT and CDR2 YENEEA. The V segment lost 4 bases and the J segment 7 bases; nucleotides outside the gene matches: 6. DNA of the CDR3: TGTGCCAGCAGCTCCGGACTAGCGGGAGGACGGAATGAGCAGTTCTTC. This codes for CASSSGLAGGRNEQFF.

Here the CDR3 DNA reads TGTGCCACCAGTGACCCTAGCGCTTACCAAGAGACCCAGTACTTC. Its protein product is CATSDPSAYQETQYF. The rearrangement uses TRBV24-1 and TRBJ2-5; tentatively, D is TRBD2 (6 bases). This CDR3 comprises 15 residues. Trimming pared 4 bases from V and 0 bases from J, leaving 11 bases between. CDR1 and CDR2 (germline): KGHDR, SFDVKD.

V usage is TRBV7-2 and J usage is TRBJ1-1; no firm D call. The length of the CDR3 is 14 residues. Germline V lookup: CDR1 SGHTA, CDR2 FQGNSA. Deletions cut 1 base from V and 3 bases from J, with 9 bases between. CDR3 bases: TGTGCCAGCAGCTTAGACAGTCGGTACACTGAAGCTTTCTTT. Its protein product is CASSLDSRYTEAFF.

CDR3 amino acids: CASSLSGGLETQYF. As DNA, the CDR3 is TGCGCCAGCAGCTTGTCGGGAGGGCTTGAGACCCAGTACTTC. The chain combines TRBV5-1 with TRBJ2-5; 8 bases map to TRBD2. This CDR3 region has 14 residues. Germline loops: CDR1 SGHRS, CDR2 YFSETQ. J lost 5 bases, V lost 1 base, and 4 bases had no gene match.

This clone was seen just once. The V gene is TRBV28, the J gene TRBJ2-7; 9 bases are a match to TRBD1. This CDR3 spans 13 amino acids. The germline gives CDR1 MDHEN, CDR2 SYDVKM. The V and J ends lost 6 bases and 3 bases, in that order; junction bases with no gene match: 3. The CDR3 region has the DNA TGTGCCAGCAGGGGACAGGGTTTCTACGAGCAGTACTTC. As protein: CASRGQGFYEQYF.

V gene TRBV19 combines with J gene TRBJ2-7; no clear D gene. This CDR3 region has 9 residues. Trimming cost V 11 bases and J 10 bases, with 12 bases left between them. The V gene's germline CDR1 is LNHDA and CDR2 SQIVND (reference sequence). CDR3 sequence (DNA): TGTGCCGGGGTGCATCCCCAGTACTTC. It yields the protein CAGVHPQYF.

The V and J genes are TRBV27 and TRBJ1-2; TRBD1 matches 11 bases. The CDR3 has 16 residues. V dropped 5 bases and J dropped 2; count of bases not matched to a gene: 7. The germline V gene has CDR1 MNHEY and CDR2 SMNVEV (reference sequence). This CDR3 reads CASSRAGTGGNYGYTF. The CDR3 coding sequence is TGTGCCAGCAGTAGGGCCGGGACAGGGGGAAACTATGGCTACACCTTC.

The V and J genes are TRBV28 and TRBJ2-7; D unclear. Per germline, CDR1 MDHEN and CDR2 SYDVKM. CDR3 size: 12 residues. The germline V and J ends were trimmed by 5 bases and 4 bases, with 9 bases remaining between them. The CDR3 DNA is TGTGCCAGCAGTCTCGACTCGTACGAGCAGTACTTC. Encoded protein: CASSLDSYEQYF.

The chain links TRBV7-3 to TRBJ2-3; TRBD2 might be the D (6 bases). V was pared by 2 bases and J by 5 bases, with 11 bases between. Germline CDR1 is SGHTA and CDR2 is FQGTGA. CDR3 length: 14 amino acids. The CDR3 coding sequence is TGTGCCAGCAGCTTAGGGGGGAGCGTAGATACGCAGTATTTT. This encodes CASSLGGSVDTQYF.

This chain connects TRBV6-1 to TRBJ2-3; 9 bases align to TRBD2. The V gene end was trimmed by 4 bases and the J gene end by 0 bases; junction bases not matched to a gene: 14. The CDR3 runs 19 residues. CDR1 and CDR2 (germline): MNHNS, SASEGT. CDR3 DNA: TGTGCCAGCAGTGCCCACAGCTTTCTAGCGGGAACTAGCACAGATACGCAGTATTTT. Translated: CASSAHSFLAGTSTDTQYF.